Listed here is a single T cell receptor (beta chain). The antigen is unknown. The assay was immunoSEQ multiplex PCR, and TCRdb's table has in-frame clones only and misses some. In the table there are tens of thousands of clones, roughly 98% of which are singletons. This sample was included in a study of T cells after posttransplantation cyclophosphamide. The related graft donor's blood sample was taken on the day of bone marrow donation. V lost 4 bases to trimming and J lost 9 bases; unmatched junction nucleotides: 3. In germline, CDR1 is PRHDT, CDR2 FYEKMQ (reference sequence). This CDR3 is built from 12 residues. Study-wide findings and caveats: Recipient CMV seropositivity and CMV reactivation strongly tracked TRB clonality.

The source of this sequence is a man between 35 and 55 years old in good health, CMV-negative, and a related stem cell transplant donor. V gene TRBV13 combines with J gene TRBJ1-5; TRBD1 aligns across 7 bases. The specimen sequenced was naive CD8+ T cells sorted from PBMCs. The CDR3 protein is CASSWRGRPQHF. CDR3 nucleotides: TGTGCCAGCAGCTGGAGGGGGCGGCCCCAGCATTTT.